The source of this TCR beta chain is a study of cytomegalovirus exposure and HLA in healthy donors. Both 60 Vbeta primers and 13 Jbeta primers went into the PCR. Produced via immunoSEQ multiplex PCR; TCRdb's table is partial and in-frame only. The profile shows approximately 120,000 clones, over 65% of them singletons. V lost 3 bases, J lost 4 bases, and 3 bases stayed unmatched. The germline gives CDR1 MNHEY, CDR2 SMNVEV (reference sequence). The CDR3 sequence is 14 residues long. The specimen was PBMCs. This TCR was sampled from a man aged 25-45 years in good health and CMV-seropositive. This sequence joins TRBV27 and TRBJ1-2; 9 bases fit TRBD1. In DNA, the CDR3 is TGTGCCAGCAGTTTCACAGGGGGCGCCTATGGCTACACCTTC. This translates into CASSFTGGAYGYTF.